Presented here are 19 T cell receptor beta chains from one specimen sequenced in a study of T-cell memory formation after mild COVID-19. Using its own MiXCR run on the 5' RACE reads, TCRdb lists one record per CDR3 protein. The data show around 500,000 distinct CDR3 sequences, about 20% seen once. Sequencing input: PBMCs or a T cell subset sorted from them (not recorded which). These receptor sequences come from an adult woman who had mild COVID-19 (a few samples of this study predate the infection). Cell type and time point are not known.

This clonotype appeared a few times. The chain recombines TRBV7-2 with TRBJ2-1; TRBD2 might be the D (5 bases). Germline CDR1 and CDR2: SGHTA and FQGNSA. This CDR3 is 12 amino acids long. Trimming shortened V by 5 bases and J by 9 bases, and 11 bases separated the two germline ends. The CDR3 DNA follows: TGTGCCAGCAGCGACTACTACTTTGAGCAGTTCTTC. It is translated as CASSDYYFEQFF.

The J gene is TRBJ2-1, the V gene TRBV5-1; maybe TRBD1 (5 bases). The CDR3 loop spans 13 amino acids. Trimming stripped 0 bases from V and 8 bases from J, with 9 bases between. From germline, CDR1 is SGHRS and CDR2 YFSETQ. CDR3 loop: CASSLVGADEQFF. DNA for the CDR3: TGCGCCAGCAGCTTGGTTGGGGCTGATGAGCAGTTCTTC.

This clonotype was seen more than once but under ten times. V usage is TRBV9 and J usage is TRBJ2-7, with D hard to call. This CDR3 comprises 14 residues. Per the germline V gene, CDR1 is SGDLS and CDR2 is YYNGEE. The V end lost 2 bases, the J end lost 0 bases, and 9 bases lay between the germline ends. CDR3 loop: CASSVSSASYEQYF. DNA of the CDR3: TGTGCCAGCAGCGTTTCGAGCGCCTCCTACGAGCAGTACTTC.

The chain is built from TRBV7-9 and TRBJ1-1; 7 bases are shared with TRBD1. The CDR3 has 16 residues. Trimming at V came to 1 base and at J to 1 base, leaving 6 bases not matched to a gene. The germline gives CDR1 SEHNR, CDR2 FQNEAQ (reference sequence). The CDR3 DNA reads TGTGCCAGCAGCTTAGAGCTTTGGACAGGGAACACTGAAGCTTTCTTT. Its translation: CASSLELWTGNTEAFF.

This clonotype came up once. This CDR3 reads CASSYNSQGNQPQHF. CDR3 in DNA: TGTGCCAGCAGTTACAACTCGCAGGGCAATCAGCCCCAGCATTTT. V is TRBV6-5 and J is TRBJ1-5; D unclear. V lost 2 bases and J 2 bases, leaving 10 bases between the germline ends. Germline V gene data show CDR1 as MNHEY and CDR2 as SVGAGI. The CDR3 has 15 residues.

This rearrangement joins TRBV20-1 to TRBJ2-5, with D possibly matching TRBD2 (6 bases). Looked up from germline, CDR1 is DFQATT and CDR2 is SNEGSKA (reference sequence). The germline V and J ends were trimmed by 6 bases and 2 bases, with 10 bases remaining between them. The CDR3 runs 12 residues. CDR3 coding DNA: TGCAGTGCGACTAGTTTGCAAGAGACCCAGTACTTC. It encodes CSATSLQETQYF.

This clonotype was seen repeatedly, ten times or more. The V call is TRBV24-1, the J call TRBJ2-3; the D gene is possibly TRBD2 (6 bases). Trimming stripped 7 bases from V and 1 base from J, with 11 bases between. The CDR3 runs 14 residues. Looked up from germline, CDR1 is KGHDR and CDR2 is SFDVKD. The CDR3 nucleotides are TGTGCCACCAGGCGGACTACCGGCACAGATACGCAGTATTTT. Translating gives CATRRTTGTDTQYF.

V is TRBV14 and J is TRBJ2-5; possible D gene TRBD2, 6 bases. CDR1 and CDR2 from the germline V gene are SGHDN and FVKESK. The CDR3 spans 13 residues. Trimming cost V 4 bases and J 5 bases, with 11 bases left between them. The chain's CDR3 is CASSPTRWETQYF. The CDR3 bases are TGTGCCAGCAGCCCGACTAGGTGGGAGACCCAGTACTTC.

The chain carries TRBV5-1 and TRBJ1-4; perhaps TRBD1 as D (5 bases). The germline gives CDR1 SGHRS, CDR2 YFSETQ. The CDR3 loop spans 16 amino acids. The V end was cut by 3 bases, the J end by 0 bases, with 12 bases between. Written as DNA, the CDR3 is TGCGCCAGCAGCTCCTCCCAGGGTGCAACTAATGAAAAACTGTTTTTT. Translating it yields CASSSSQGATNEKLFF. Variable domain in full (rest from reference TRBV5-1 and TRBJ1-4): KAGVTQTPRYLIKTRGQQVTLSCSPISGHRSVSWYQQTPGQGLQFLFEYFSETQRNKGNFPGRFSGRQFSNSRSEMNVSTLELGDSALYLCASSSSQGATNEKLFFGSGTQLSVL.

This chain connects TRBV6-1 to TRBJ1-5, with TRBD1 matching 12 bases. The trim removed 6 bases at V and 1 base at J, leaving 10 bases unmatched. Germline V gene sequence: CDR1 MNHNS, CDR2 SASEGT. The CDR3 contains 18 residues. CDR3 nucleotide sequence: TGTGCCAGCAGGTACCGGGACAGGGGGCGAGAGAGCAATCAGCCCCAGCATTTT. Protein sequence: CASRYRDRGRESNQPQHF.

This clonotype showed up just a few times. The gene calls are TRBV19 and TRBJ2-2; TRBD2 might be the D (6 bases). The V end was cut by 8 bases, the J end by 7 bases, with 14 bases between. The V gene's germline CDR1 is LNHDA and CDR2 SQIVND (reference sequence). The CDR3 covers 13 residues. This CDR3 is CASSRLVVGELFF. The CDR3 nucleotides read TGTGCCAGTTCCAGACTAGTCGTCGGGGAGCTGTTTTTT.

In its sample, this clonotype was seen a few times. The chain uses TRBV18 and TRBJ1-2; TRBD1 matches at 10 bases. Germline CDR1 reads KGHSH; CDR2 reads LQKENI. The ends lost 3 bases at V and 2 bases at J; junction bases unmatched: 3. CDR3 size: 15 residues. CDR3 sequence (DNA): TGTGCCAGCTCACCTGGGACAGGGGTAAACTATGGCTACACCTTC. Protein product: CASSPGTGVNYGYTF.

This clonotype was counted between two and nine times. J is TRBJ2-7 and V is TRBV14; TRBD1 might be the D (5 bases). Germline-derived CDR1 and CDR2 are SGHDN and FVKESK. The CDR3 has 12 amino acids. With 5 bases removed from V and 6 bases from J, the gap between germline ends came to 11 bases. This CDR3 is CASSGWTTEQYF. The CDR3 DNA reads TGTGCCAGCAGCGGGTGGACAACCGAGCAGTACTTC. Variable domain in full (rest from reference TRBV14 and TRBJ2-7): EAGVTQFPSHSVIEKGQTVTLRCDPISGHDNLYWYRRVMGKEIKFLLHFVKESKQDESGMPNNRFLAERTGGTYSTLKVQPAELEDSGVYFCASSGWTTEQYFGPGTRLTVT.

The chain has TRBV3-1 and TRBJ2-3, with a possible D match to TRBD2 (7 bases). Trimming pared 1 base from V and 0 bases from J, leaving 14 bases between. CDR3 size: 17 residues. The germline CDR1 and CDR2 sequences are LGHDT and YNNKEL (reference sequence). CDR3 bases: TGTGCCAGCAGCCAAGTTTTCGGGGGGCCGAGCACAGATACGCAGTATTTT. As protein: CASSQVFGGPSTDTQYF.

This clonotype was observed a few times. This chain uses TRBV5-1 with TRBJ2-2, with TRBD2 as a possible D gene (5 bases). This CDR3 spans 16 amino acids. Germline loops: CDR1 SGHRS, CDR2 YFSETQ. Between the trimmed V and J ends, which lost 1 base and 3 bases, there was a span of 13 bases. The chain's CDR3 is CASSLLSPGDTGELFF. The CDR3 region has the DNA TGCGCCAGCAGCTTGTTGAGTCCCGGGGACACCGGGGAGCTGTTTTTT.

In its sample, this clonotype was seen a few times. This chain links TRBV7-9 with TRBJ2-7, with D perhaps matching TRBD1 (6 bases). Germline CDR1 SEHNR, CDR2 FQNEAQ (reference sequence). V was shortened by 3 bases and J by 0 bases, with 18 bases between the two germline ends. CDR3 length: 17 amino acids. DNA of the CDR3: TGTGCCAGCAGCTTTTCATCCCCAGGGGATTACTCCTACGAGCAGTACTTC. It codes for CASSFSSPGDYSYEQYF.

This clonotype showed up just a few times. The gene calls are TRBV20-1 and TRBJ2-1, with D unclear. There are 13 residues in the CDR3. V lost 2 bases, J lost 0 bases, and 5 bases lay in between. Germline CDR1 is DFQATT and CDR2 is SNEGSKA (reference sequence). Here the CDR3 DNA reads TGCAGTGCTAGACACCCCTCCTACAATGAGCAGTTCTTC. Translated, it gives CSARHPSYNEQFF.

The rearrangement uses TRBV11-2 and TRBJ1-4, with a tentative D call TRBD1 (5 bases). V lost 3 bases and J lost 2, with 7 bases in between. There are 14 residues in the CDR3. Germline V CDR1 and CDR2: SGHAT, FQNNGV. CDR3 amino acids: CASSFRDTNEKLFF. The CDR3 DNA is TGTGCCAGCAGCTTCCGGGACACTAATGAAAAACTGTTTTTT.

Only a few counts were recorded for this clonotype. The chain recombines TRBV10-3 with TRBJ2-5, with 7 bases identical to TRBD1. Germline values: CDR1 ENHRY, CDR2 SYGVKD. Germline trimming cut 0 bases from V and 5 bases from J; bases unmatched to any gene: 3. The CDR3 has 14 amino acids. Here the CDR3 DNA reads TGTGCCATCAGTGAGTCGACAGGGACCGAGACCCAGTACTTC. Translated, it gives CAISESTGTETQYF.